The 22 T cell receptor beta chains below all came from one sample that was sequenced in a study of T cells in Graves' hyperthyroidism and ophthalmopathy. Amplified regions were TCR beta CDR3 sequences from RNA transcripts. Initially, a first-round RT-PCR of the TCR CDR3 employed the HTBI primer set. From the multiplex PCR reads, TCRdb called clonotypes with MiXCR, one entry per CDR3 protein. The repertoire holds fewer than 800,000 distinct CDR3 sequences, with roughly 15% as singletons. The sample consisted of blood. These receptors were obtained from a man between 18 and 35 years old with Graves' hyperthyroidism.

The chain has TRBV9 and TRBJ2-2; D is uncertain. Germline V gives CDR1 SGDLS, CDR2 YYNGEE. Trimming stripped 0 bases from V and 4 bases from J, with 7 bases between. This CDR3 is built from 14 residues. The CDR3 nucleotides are TGTGCCAGCAGCGTAGCAGAGTTCACCGGGGAGCTGTTTTTT. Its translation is CASSVAEFTGELFF. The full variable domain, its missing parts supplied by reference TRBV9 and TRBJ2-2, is DSGVTQTPKHLITATGQRVTLRCSPRSGDLSVYWYQQSLDQGLQFLIQYYNGEERAKGNILERFSAQQFPDLHSELNLSSLELGDSALYFCASSVAEFTGELFFGEGSRLTVL.

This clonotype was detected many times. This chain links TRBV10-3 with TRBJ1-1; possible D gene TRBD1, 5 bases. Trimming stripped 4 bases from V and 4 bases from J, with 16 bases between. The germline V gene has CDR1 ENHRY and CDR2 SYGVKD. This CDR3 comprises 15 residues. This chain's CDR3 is CAISGVGSGGTEAFF. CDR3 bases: TGTGCCATCAGTGGCGTTGGGTCGGGGGGCACTGAAGCTTTCTTT.

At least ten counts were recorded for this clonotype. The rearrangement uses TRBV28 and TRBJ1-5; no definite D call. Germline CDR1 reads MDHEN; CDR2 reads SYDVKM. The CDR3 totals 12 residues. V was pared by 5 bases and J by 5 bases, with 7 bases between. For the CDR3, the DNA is TGTGCCAGCAGTCCCCTCGATCAGCCCCAGCATTTT. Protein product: CASSPLDQPQHF.

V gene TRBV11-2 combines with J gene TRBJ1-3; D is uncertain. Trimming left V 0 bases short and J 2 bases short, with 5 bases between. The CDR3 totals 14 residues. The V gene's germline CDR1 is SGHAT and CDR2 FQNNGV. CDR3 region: CASSLEQPGNTIYF. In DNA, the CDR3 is TGTGCCAGCAGCTTAGAACAGCCTGGAAACACCATATATTTT.

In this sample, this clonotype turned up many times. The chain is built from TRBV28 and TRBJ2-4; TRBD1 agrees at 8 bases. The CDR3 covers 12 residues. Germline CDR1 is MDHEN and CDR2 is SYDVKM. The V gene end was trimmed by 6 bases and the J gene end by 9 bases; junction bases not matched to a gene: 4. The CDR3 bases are TGTGCCAGCAGCTCAGGGGGCACCATTCAGTACTTC. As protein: CASSSGGTIQYF.

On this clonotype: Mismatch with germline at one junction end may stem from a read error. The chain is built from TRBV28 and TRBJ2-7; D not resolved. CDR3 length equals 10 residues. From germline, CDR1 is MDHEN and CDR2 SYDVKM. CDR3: CASSLYGQYF. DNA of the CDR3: TGTGCCAGCAGTCTCTACGGGCAGTACTTC.

The CDR3 region is CASSGLWGQGKNIQYF. DNA for the CDR3: TGTGCCAGTAGTGGCCTGTGGGGTCAGGGCAAAAACATTCAGTACTTC. The chain is built from TRBV19 and TRBJ2-4; weak D call: TRBD1 (5 bases). V shed 5 bases and J shed 3 bases, with 17 bases lying between them. This CDR3 is 16 amino acids long. The V gene's germline CDR1 is LNHDA and CDR2 SQIVND (reference sequence). Full variable domain (rest looked up from reference TRBV19 and TRBJ2-4): DGGITQSPKYLFRKEGQNVTLSCEQNLNHDAMYWYRQDPGQGLRLIYYSQIVNDFQKGDIAEGYSVSREKKESFPLTVTSAQKNPTAFYLCASSGLWGQGKNIQYFGAGTRLSVL.

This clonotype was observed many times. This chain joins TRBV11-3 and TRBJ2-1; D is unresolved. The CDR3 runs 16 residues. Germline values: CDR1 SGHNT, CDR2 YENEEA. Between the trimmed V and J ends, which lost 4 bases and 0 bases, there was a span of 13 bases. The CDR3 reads CASSSGPASSYNEQFF. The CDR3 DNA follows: TGTGCCAGCAGCTCCGGACCGGCGAGCTCCTACAATGAGCAGTTCTTC. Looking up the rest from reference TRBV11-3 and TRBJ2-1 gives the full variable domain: EAGVVQSPRYKIIEKKQPVAFWCNPISGHNTLYWYLQNLGQGPELLIRYENEEAVDDSQLPKDRFSAERLKGVDSTLKIQPAELGDSAVYLCASSSGPASSYNEQFFGPGTRLTVL.

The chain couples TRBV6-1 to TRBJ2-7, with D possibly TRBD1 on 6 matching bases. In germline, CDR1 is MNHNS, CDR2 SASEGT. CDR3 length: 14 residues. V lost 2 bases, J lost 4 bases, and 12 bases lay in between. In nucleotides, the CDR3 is TGTGCCAGCAGTGAAAGGCACAGGGTTTACGAGCAGTACTTC. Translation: CASSERHRVYEQYF.

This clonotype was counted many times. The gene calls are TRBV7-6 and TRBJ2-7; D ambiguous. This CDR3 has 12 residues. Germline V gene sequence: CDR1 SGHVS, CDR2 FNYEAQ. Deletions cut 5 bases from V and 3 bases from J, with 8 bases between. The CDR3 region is CASSDPGYEQYF. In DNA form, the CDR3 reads TGTGCCAGCAGCGACCCGGGCTACGAGCAGTACTTC.

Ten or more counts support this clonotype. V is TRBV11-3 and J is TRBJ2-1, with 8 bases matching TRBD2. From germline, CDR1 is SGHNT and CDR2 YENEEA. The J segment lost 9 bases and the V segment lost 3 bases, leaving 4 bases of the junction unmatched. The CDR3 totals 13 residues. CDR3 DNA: TGTGCCAGCAGCTTCACTAGCGGTGGTGAGCAGTTCTTC. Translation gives CASSFTSGGEQFF.

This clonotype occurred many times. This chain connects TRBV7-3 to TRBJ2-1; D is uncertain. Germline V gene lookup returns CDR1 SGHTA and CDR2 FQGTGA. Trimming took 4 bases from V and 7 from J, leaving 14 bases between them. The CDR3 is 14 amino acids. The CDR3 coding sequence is TGTGCCAGCAGCTCCCTAGGTGGTGTGAATGAGCAGTTCTTC. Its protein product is CASSSLGGVNEQFF. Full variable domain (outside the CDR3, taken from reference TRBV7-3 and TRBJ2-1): GAGVSQTPSNKVTEKGKYVELRCDPISGHTALYWYRQSLGQGPEFLIYFQGTGAADDSGLPNDRFFAVRPEGSVSTLKIQRTERGDSAVYLCASSSLGGVNEQFFGPGTRLTVL.

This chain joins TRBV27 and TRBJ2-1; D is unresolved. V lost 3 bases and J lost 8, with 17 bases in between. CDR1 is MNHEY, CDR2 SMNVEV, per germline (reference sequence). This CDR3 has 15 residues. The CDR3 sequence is CASSFGVRWIDEQFF. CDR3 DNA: TGTGCCAGCAGTTTCGGCGTGAGGTGGATCGATGAGCAGTTCTTC.

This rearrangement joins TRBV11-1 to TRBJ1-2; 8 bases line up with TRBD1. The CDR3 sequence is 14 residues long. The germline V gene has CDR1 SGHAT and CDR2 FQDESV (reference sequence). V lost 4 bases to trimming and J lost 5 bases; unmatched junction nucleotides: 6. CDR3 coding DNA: TGTGCCAGCAGCTCGGACAGGGCAGGGTATGGCTACACCTTC. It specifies CASSSDRAGYGYTF.

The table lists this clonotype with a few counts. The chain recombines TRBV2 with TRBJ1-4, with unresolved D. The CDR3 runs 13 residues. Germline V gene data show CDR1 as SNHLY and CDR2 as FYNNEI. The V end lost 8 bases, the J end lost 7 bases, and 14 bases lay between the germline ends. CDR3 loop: CASSLNAREKLFF. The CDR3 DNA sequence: TGTGCCAGCTCCCTAAACGCTCGTGAAAAACTGTTTTTT.

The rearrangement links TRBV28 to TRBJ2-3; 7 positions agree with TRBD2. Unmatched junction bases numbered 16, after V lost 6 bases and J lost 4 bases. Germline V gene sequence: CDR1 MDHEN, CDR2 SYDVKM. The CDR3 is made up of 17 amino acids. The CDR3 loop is CASSSPGAGVVSDTQYF. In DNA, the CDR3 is TGTGCCAGCAGCTCCCCCGGCGCGGGAGTGGTATCAGATACGCAGTATTTT.

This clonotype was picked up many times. The CDR3 DNA is TGTGCCAGCAGCTCTCACAATGAGCAGTTCTTC. Protein product: CASSSHNEQFF. The chain employs TRBV11-2 and TRBJ2-1; D remains ambiguous. This CDR3 is built from 11 residues. Trimming stripped 4 bases from V and 5 bases from J, with 3 bases between. The germline CDR1 and CDR2 sequences are SGHAT and FQNNGV.

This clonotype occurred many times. The CDR3 protein is CASRTGGMNTEAFF. CDR3 DNA: TGTGCCAGCAGGACAGGCGGAATGAACACTGAAGCTTTCTTT. The J gene is TRBJ1-1, the V gene TRBV28, with D perhaps TRBD1 (6 bases). The CDR3 length is 14 residues. CDR1 is MDHEN, CDR2 SYDVKM, per germline. With 6 bases removed from V and 0 bases from J, the gap between germline ends came to 11 bases.

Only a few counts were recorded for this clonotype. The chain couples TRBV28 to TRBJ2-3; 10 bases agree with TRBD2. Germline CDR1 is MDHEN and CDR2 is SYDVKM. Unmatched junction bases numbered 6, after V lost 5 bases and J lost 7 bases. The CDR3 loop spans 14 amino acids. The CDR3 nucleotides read TGTGCCAGCAGTCCAGGGACTAGCGATTATACGCAGTATTTT. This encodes CASSPGTSDYTQYF.

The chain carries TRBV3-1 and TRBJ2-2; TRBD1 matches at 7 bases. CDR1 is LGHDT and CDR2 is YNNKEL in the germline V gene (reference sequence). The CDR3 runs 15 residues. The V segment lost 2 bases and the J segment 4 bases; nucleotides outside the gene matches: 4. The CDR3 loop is CASSQLTGSTGELFF. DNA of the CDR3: TGTGCCAGCAGCCAATTGACAGGGTCCACCGGGGAGCTGTTTTTT.

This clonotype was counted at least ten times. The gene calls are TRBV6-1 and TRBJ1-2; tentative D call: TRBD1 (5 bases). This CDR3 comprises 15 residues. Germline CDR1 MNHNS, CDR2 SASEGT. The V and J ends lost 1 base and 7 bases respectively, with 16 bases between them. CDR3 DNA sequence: TGTGCCAGCAGTGAAGGATTAGGGCAGGGCCGTGGCTACACCTTC. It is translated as CASSEGLGQGRGYTF.

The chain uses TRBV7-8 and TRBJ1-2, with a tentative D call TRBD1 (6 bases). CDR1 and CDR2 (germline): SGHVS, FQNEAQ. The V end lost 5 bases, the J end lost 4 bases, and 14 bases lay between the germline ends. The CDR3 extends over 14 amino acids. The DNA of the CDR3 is TGTGCCAGCAGCGCGAACCGACAGGTCTATGGCTACACCTTC. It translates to CASSANRQVYGYTF.